The 4 T cell receptor beta chains below all came from one sample that was sequenced in a study of CD8+CD57+ T cells in acquired aplastic anemia. CDR3 and TCR beta VDJ profiling relied on a genomic DNA template. A single record per CDR3 protein comes from TCRdb applying MiXCR to the reads. The data hold some 140,000 distinct CDR3 sequences, with around half observed a single time. Before being chosen for sequencing, patients had shown CD8+CD57+ cell expansion by flow cytometry. The source material was sorted CD4+, CD8+, or CD8+CD57+ T cells (not recorded which) from PBMCs. These receptors all come from a human donor with aplastic anemia.

The chain is built from TRBV20-1 and TRBJ2-7, with D unclear. This CDR3 region has 15 residues. Trimming pared 6 bases from V and 0 bases from J, leaving 18 bases between. The germline V gene encodes CDR1 DFQATT and CDR2 SNEGSKA (reference sequence). In DNA, the CDR3 is TGCAGTGCCCAAAACCTGGCAGCCCTCTCCTACGAGCAGTACTTC. Translation: CSAQNLAALSYEQYF.

The chain has TRBV19 and TRBJ1-1; 7 bases match TRBD1. V lost 4 bases and J lost 1; bases outside the gene matches: 6. Per germline, CDR1 LNHDA and CDR2 SQIVND (reference sequence). The CDR3 contains 15 residues. The CDR3: CASSTTGVGNTEAFF. The CDR3 nucleotides read TGTGCCAGTAGTACCACAGGGGTCGGGAACACTGAAGCTTTCTTT.

This clonotype was seen more than once but under ten times. DNA for the CDR3: TGCAGTGCTAGAGCAGGGACCCAAGAGACCCAGTACTTC. It encodes CSARAGTQETQYF. This chain links TRBV20-1 with TRBJ2-5; tentatively, D is TRBD1 or TRBD2 (5 bases each). This CDR3 has 13 amino acids. V was shortened by 1 base and J by 1 base, with 7 bases between the two germline ends. The germline gives CDR1 DFQATT, CDR2 SNEGSKA (reference sequence).

The chain recombines TRBV11-3 with TRBJ1-5; no clear D gene. Germline lookup yields CDR1 SGHNT and CDR2 YENEEA. The length of the CDR3 is 14 residues. V lost 4 bases to trimming and J lost 2 bases, with 9 bases between them. The CDR3 DNA sequence: TGTGCCAGCAGCTGGCGGGGTGGCAATCAGCCCCAGCATTTT. Residues: CASSWRGGNQPQHF.